A selection of T cell receptor beta chains follows, all from one sample in a study of T cells after yellow fever vaccination. A single record per CDR3 protein comes from TCRdb applying MiXCR to the 5' RACE reads. The data contain a few hundred thousand distinct CDR3 sequences, around 8.1% of them seen just once; the ten biggest clones take up approximately 16%. The sample was PBMCs, taken roughly seven weeks after the first yellow fever vaccination. These receptor sequences come from a man between 18 and 29 years old who received the YFV17D yellow fever vaccine. Each CDR3 is given with its conserved first and last residue. Fields, in order: V gene, D gene, clone size, J gene, CDR3 protein, CDR3 DNA. D genes are given only for firm matches. Not all rows give a size; the values are once, few, many and, for expanded clones, a class.

V: TRBV20-1; D: TRBD2; size: many; J: TRBJ2-3; CDR3: CSARDPGGVTDTQYF; DNA: TGCAGTGCTAGAGATCCGGGGGGGGTCACAGATACGCAGTATTTT
V: TRBV7-3; D: .; size: .; J: TRBJ2-3; CDR3: CASSLGGIPDTQYF; DNA: TGTGCCAGCAGCTTGGGTGGGATACCAGATACGCAGTATTTT
V: TRBV5-6; D: TRBD1; size: .; J: TRBJ2-1; CDR3: CASSPPGQGHNEQFF; DNA: TGTGCCAGCAGCCCCCCGGGACAGGGTCACAATGAGCAGTTCTTC
V: TRBV7-8; D: TRBD2; size: few; J: TRBJ2-1; CDR3: CASTPRGENNEQFF; DNA: TGTGCCAGCACCCCCCGGGGGGAAAACAATGAGCAGTTCTTC
V: TRBV10-3; D: .; size: few; J: TRBJ1-1; CDR3: CAIRRRAGAALSNTEAFF; DNA: TGTGCCATCAGAAGACGAGCAGGGGCCGCTCTATCGAACACTGAAGCTTTCTTT
V: TRBV7-8; D: TRBD2; size: few; J: TRBJ2-1; CDR3: CASSLAAPLAGIYNEQFF; DNA: TGTGCCAGCAGCTTAGCCGCGCCCCTAGCGGGGATCTACAATGAGCAGTTCTTC
V: TRBV20-1; D: TRBD2; size: .; J: TRBJ2-2; CDR3: CSARGRLAGTTGELFF; DNA: TGCAGTGCTAGAGGAAGACTAGCGGGTACCACCGGGGAGCTGTTTTTT
V: TRBV15; D: .; size: few; J: TRBJ1-1; CDR3: CATSSRALNTEAFF; DNA: TGTGCCACCAGCTCCCGGGCTTTGAACACTGAAGCTTTCTTT
V: TRBV7-2; D: .; size: many; J: TRBJ2-4; CDR3: CASSLARTQGGIQYF; DNA: TGTGCCAGCAGCTTAGCAAGAACTCAGGGAGGCATTCAGTACTTC
V: TRBV11-1; D: TRBD2; size: .; J: TRBJ2-3; CDR3: CASSYSTSGGTDTQYF; DNA: TGTGCCAGCAGCTACTCGACTAGCGGGGGGACAGATACGCAGTATTTT
V: TRBV5-1; D: TRBD1; size: .; J: TRBJ2-5; CDR3: CASRNTGGQETQYF; DNA: TGCGCCAGCAGAAACACAGGGGGCCAAGAGACCCAGTACTTC
V: TRBV5-6; D: .; size: once; J: TRBJ2-5; CDR3: CASSLGGVPETQYF; DNA: TGTGCCAGCAGCTTGGGGGGGGTGCCAGAGACCCAGTACTTC
V: TRBV5-6; D: TRBD1; size: .; J: TRBJ2-1; CDR3: CASSTTGESYNEQFF; DNA: TGTGCCAGCAGCACAACAGGGGAGTCATACAATGAGCAGTTCTTC
V: TRBV7-2; D: TRBD1; size: few; J: TRBJ1-1; CDR3: CASSLGGGFPTEAFF; DNA: TGTGCCAGCAGCTTAGGAGGGGGCTTCCCCACTGAAGCTTTCTTT
V: TRBV9; D: .; size: few; J: TRBJ1-6; CDR3: CASSVAREVNNSPLHF; DNA: TGTGCCAGCAGCGTAGCAAGGGAGGTGAATAATTCACCCCTCCACTTT
V: TRBV10-3; D: .; size: few; J: TRBJ2-2; CDR3: CAISEGPGFGELFF; DNA: TGTGCCATCAGTGAGGGTCCGGGATTCGGGGAGCTGTTTTTT
V: TRBV7-2; D: TRBD1; size: .; J: TRBJ2-5; CDR3: CASSRTHRDRGETQYF; DNA: TGTGCCAGCAGCCGAACCCACCGGGACAGGGGGGAGACCCAGTACTTC
V: TRBV5-4; D: .; size: few; J: TRBJ1-6; CDR3: CASSQDMAVRPLHF; DNA: TGTGCCAGCAGTCAGGACATGGCGGTTCGACCCCTCCACTTT
V: TRBV5-5; D: .; size: .; J: TRBJ2-3; CDR3: CASSPQPTGTDTQYF; DNA: TGTGCCAGCAGCCCCCAACCGACAGGCACAGATACGCAGTATTTT
V: TRBV5-5; D: .; size: .; J: TRBJ2-7; CDR3: CASTLWGMDEQYF; DNA: TGTGCCAGCACCCTTTGGGGAATGGACGAGCAGTACTTC
V: TRBV7-2; D: .; size: .; J: TRBJ1-2; CDR3: CASSPTPPRGYTF; DNA: TGTGCCAGCAGCCCCACGCCGCCTAGAGGCTACACCTTC
V: TRBV4-1; D: TRBD1; size: .; J: TRBJ1-6; CDR3: CASSQTGTGGSPLHF; DNA: TGCGCCAGCAGCCAAACCGGGACAGGGGGTTCACCCCTCCACTTT
V: TRBV5-1; D: .; size: few; J: TRBJ2-3; CDR3: CASSPTPNPSTDTQYF; DNA: TGCGCCAGCAGCCCGACTCCCAACCCTAGCACAGATACGCAGTATTTT
V: TRBV6-1; D: .; size: few; J: TRBJ1-6; CDR3: CASSENSPLHF; DNA: TGTGCCAGCAGTGAAAATTCACCCCTCCACTTT
V: TRBV7-2; D: TRBD2; size: .; J: TRBJ2-3; CDR3: CASSLVSSGAVIDTQYF; DNA: TGTGCCAGCAGCTTAGTTTCCAGCGGGGCAGTCATCGATACGCAGTATTTT
V: TRBV6-2/TRBV6-3; D: TRBD1; size: few; J: TRBJ2-3; CDR3: CASSRSEGAVDTQYF; DNA: TGTGCCAGCAGCCGTTCAGAGGGGGCTGTAGATACGCAGTATTTT
V: TRBV11-3; D: .; size: few; J: TRBJ2-7; CDR3: CASSNTGYEQYF; DNA: TGTGCCAGCAGCAACACCGGGTACGAGCAGTACTTC
V: TRBV6-1; D: TRBD1; size: many; J: TRBJ2-2; CDR3: CASSRDRGTNTGELFF; DNA: TGTGCCAGCAGTCGCGACAGGGGGACGAACACCGGGGAGCTGTTTTTT